This T cell receptor beta chain was recovered during a study of shared clonotypes between healthy human individuals. Study in general: There were three CD4 naive, three CD4 memory, two CD8 naive and one CD8 memory plates per donor. Whole-study findings and limits: Although depth was large, rarefaction showed that sequencing of the sorted subsets was incomplete.

The deep-level immunoSEQ assay was used. The table came from immunoSEQ multiplex PCR; TCRdb's copy has only in-frame clones and leaves some out. The sample records more than 2 million clones, 90% to 95% being singletons. This CDR3 is built from 19 residues. In regard to this clone: Its antigen is unknown.

Among the donors, all were Caucasian adults who lived in Nashville, Tennessee. The receptor's source is a man younger than 35 in good health. Sequencing used naive CD4+ T cells sorted from blood. As for subset: CD45RA+ positively selected. V and J are TRBV21-1 and TRBJ2-5; the table's D call, TRBD1, was not checked against the DNA. TRBV21-1 is a pseudogene segment. The CDR3 sequence: CASSKEHDGGQGARETQYF. The DNA of the CDR3 is TGTGCCAGCAGCAAAGAGCATGATGGCGGACAGGGGGCGCGGGAGACCCAGTACTTC.